The present T cell receptor beta chain was sequenced within a study of radiation and T cells in renal cell carcinoma. Study conclusions and caveats: Top tumor clonotypes rose in blood 2 weeks post-radiation, then contracted. Compared with controls, irradiated tumors showed greater TCR clonality. Without pretreatment biopsies, baseline tumor clonotype presence was undetermined.

This clone has a handful of counts. Its antigen is undetermined. CDR1 and CDR2 (germline): MNHNS, SASEGT. CDR3 size: 15 residues. J gave up 11 bases and V 2 bases, and 8 bases lay outside the gene matches. Indicated treatment: 15 Gy SBRT to primary tumor, nephrectomy 4 weeks later. Produced via immunoSEQ multiplex PCR; TCRdb's table is partial and in-frame only. This sample has about 20,000 clones, with 45% to 50% found just once. This clonotype originated in a woman between 45 and 65 years old with renal cell carcinoma. This chain uses TRBV6-1 with TRBJ1-6; TRBD1 matches 8 bases. Specimen: tumor tissue, collected from a patient whose treatment included radiotherapy and nephrectomy. Written as DNA, the CDR3 is TGTGCCAGCAGTGAACGGACAGGGTTTTGGACACCCCTCCACTTT. It is translated as CASSERTGFWTPLHF.